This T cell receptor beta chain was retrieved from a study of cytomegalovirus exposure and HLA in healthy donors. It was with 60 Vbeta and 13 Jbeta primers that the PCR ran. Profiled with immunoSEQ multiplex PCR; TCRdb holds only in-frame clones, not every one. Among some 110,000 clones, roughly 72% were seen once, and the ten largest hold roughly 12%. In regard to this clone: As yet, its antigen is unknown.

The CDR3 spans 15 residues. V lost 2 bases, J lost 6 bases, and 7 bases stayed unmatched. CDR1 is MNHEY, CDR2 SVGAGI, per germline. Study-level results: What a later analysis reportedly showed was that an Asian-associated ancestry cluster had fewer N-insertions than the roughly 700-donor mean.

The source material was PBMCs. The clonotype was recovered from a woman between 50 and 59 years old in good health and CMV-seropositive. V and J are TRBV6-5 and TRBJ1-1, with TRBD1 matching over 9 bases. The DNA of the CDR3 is TGTGCCAGCAGTTACACAGGACAGGGGAAGGCTGAAGCTTTCTTT. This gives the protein CASSYTGQGKAEAFF.